What follows is one T cell receptor beta chain and its context. Antigen unknown. This specimen comes from a study of cytotoxic CD8 clonotypes in ibrutinib-treated CLL. Study information: The study included 11 relapsed/refractory and under 16 treatment-naive patients; about 17 had IGHV unmutated disease. Broader study findings: Starting clonality was above that of age-matched healthy donors and tracked circulating CD8+ T-cell counts. Public clonotypes occurred uncommonly; on treatment, they contracted or remained stable.

Libraries were prepared by immunoSEQ multiplex PCR; TCRdb keeps only in-frame clonotypes and omits some of them. Of roughly 63,000 clones detected, 45% to 65% appear once; the ten largest clones hold about 15%. TCR beta library input comprised roughly 1.8 micrograms of genomic DNA from cryopreserved PBMCs. The CDR3 is 16 residues long. From germline, CDR1 is SGHTA and CDR2 FQGNSA. V was clipped by 4 bases and J by 3 bases, with 15 bases between them. The clonotype was recovered from a human donor with chronic lymphocytic leukemia. The gene calls are TRBV7-2 and TRBJ1-4, with unresolved D. The source was PBMCs, collected after 12 months of ibrutinib treatment. CDR3 DNA sequence: TGTGCCAGCAGCTACTACCCGGGTGCGGCTAATGAAAAACTGTTTTTT. Its protein product is CASSYYPGAANEKLFF.